A selection of T cell receptor beta chains follows, all from one sample in a study of T-cell memory formation after mild COVID-19. TCRdb ran MiXCR on the 5' RACE reads and lists one entry per CDR3 protein. The profile shows roughly 150,000 distinct CDR3 sequences, under 15% of them singletons. The specimen sequenced was PBMCs or a T cell subset sorted from them (not recorded which). These receptors were obtained from a man between 18 and 29 years old who had mild COVID-19 (a few samples of this study predate the infection). Cell type and time point are not known. The conserved cysteine and the conserved F or W are not part of the CDR3 here. Size values are once, few and many counts, or a class for expanded clones, and some rows have none.

v_call	j_call	clone_size	cdr3_aa
TRBV15	TRBJ2-7	few	ATSRLQGHEQY
TRBV20-1	TRBJ2-5	few	SARPNQETQY
TRBV6-2/TRBV6-3	TRBJ2-7	NA	ASSDREVLYEQY
TRBV5-1	TRBJ2-1	many	ASSLGTGSYNEQF
TRBV12-3/TRBV12-4	TRBJ2-5	NA	ASSDEPGQPQETQY
TRBV6-5	TRBJ2-5	few	ASSYTRGDQETQY
TRBV6-2/TRBV6-3	TRBJ2-5	NA	ASSYGLGVRGETQY
TRBV5-1	TRBJ2-1	few	ASRTGAGGDEQF
TRBV7-2	TRBJ2-4	NA	ASSPSGSVGNIQY
TRBV7-2	TRBJ2-1	few	ASSFYSVSSYNEQF
TRBV12-3/TRBV12-4	TRBJ2-3	many	ASALGGGTDTQY
TRBV20-1	TRBJ1-2	NA	SANPGRIYGYT
TRBV6-1	TRBJ1-2	NA	ASSETTGGTGYT
TRBV12-5	TRBJ1-2	few	ASGLRDRDAGDGYT
TRBV5-6	TRBJ2-3	few	ASSLRGAEGTDTQY
TRBV12-3/TRBV12-4	TRBJ2-7	NA	ASSSQIYEQY
TRBV20-1	TRBJ2-2	NA	SAKAGWSAGELF
TRBV19	TRBJ2-5	few	ASSLSLAVQETQY
TRBV4-3	TRBJ1-6	NA	ASSQQGSSPLH
TRBV5-1	TRBJ2-1	NA	ASSLREYEQF
TRBV7-2	TRBJ1-5	once	ASSRGGGRGGQPQH
TRBV5-1	TRBJ2-3	few	ASSRGLPPPDTQY
TRBV5-1	TRBJ2-1	few	ASSLGSFFGGSYNEQF
TRBV6-2/TRBV6-3	TRBJ2-7	NA	ATLLPQYGEQY
TRBV25-1	TRBJ2-7	NA	ASSEFTGGIYEQY
TRBV12-3/TRBV12-4	TRBJ2-6	many	ASSSPGSSGANVLT
TRBV27	TRBJ2-1	NA	ATVILGGTEQF
TRBV7-2	TRBJ1-3	NA	ASSLVGGSGNTIY
TRBV28	TRBJ2-2	NA	ASSYDRVGSGELF
TRBV12-3/TRBV12-4	TRBJ2-4	few	ASTPRVLAGGLLAKNIQY
TRBV7-2	TRBJ2-5	NA	ASSFQAGQGGQGTQY
TRBV4-2	TRBJ2-1	NA	ASSQASTRSHEQF
TRBV7-6	TRBJ2-7	NA	ASSQNTGTGVNEQY
TRBV7-6	TRBJ2-2	NA	ASSLLAGAGTGELF
TRBV9	TRBJ2-1	NA	ASSVKIDGHGEQF
TRBV7-9	TRBJ1-4	few	ASSSREVSEKLF
TRBV5-1	TRBJ2-3	few	ASSPTGRSTDTQY
TRBV7-6	TRBJ2-5	few	ASSLVDRAQGTQY
TRBV6-1	TRBJ1-2	few	ASSETGTYGYT
TRBV2	TRBJ1-6	few	ASMTDNSPLH
TRBV7-9	TRBJ2-7	NA	ASSSLPLGYEQY
TRBV6-6	TRBJ1-5	NA	ASMTGNFNQPQH
TRBV6-1	TRBJ1-5	NA	ASSTIGGQPQH
TRBV7-2	TRBJ1-2	NA	ATRRDRGDYGYT
TRBV7-2	TRBJ2-3	NA	ASTPYAVASTDTQY
TRBV29-1	TRBJ2-6	NA	SVGISGANVLT
TRBV12-5	TRBJ1-2	few	ASGLVARSYGYT
TRBV9	TRBJ1-2	NA	ASSVARARTKNYGYT
TRBV5-1	TRBJ1-2	NA	ASSFGRVYGYT
TRBV5-1	TRBJ1-2	NA	ASSVIPGQGNYGYT
TRBV30	TRBJ2-3	NA	AWKWTGTDTQY
TRBV5-4	TRBJ1-2	NA	ASSLAEGRYGYT
TRBV5-5	TRBJ1-1	NA	ASSLASLNTEAF